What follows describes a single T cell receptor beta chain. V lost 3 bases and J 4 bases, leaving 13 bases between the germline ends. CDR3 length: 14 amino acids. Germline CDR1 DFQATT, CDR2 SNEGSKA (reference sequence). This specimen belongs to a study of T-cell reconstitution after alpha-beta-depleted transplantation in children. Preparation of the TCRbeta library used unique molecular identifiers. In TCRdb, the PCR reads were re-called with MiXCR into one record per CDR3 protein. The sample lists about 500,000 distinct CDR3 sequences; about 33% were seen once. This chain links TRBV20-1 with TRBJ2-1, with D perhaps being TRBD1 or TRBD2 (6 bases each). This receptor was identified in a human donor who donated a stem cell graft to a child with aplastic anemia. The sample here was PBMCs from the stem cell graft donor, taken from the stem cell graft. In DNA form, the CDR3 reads TGCAGTGCTAGCCTACCGGGGGCTTACAATGAGCAGTTCTTC. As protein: CSASLPGAYNEQFF.